Below, one TCR beta chain is given with its context. Trimming took off 4 bases at V and 2 bases at J, with 15 bases between the two ends. Germline V gene data show CDR1 as SGHNT and CDR2 as YYREEE (reference sequence). The CDR3 is made up of 16 amino acids. This specimen belongs to a study of blood T cell repertoires in COVID-19. Study in general: Material from acute and convalescent COVID-19 was sourced from the United States, Italy and Spain. From T cells, B-cell-depleted T cells, or PBMCs came the material, which was cDNA or gDNA.

Original handling: Reference gene primer amplification gave estimated nucleated cell counts. The method was immunoSEQ multiplex PCR; TCRdb's version includes in-frame clones alone and lacks a portion of them. V, J and clone size derive from that table, while D and trimming were established from the DNA sequence. The sample has 68,000 or so clones, around 89% seen once; the top ten hold approximately 6.8%. The rearrangement links TRBV5-4 to TRBJ1-4; D is possibly TRBD1 (5 bases). Input material: peripheral blood. This clonotype was sampled from an older woman with acute or convalescent COVID-19. The CDR3 loop reads CASSQRKGATNEKLFF. The CDR3, as DNA: TGTGCCAGCAGCCAAAGAAAAGGGGCGACTAATGAAAAACTGTTTTTT. The full variable domain, its missing parts supplied by reference TRBV5-4 and TRBJ1-4, is ETGVTQSPTHLIKTRGQQVTLRCSSQSGHNTVSWYQQALGQGPQFIFQYYREEENGRGNFPPRFSGLQFPNYSSELNVNALELDDSALYLCASSQRKGATNEKLFFGSGTQLSVL.